This T cell receptor (beta chain) came from a study of tumor and adjacent non-tumor tissue in lung cancer. About the research overall: Patients were aged 31 to 76, fewer than twelve men and about 5 women, stage I to III.

TCRbeta libraries were built with three rounds of nested PCR, modified from ARM-PCR. TCRdb fed the multiplex PCR reads into MiXCR, producing one record per CDR3 protein. The table includes about 66,000 distinct CDR3 sequences, roughly 72% detected once. Germline assignment: CDR1 SQVTM and CDR2 ANQGSEA. The length of the CDR3 is 18 residues. Trimming took 4 bases from V and 5 from J, leaving 28 bases between them. No cell sorting was done before RNA was extracted from the tissue. Sequencing input: lung tumor tissue. This sequence joins TRBV29-1 and TRBJ2-3; D might be TRBD1 (6 bases). This sequence was found in a man aged 55-75 years with non-small cell lung cancer. The DNA for the CDR3 is TGCAGCGTTGGTGCGGGCACAGGGAATCCATACTACATAGATACGCAGTATTTT. Protein sequence: CSVGAGTGNPYYIDTQYF.